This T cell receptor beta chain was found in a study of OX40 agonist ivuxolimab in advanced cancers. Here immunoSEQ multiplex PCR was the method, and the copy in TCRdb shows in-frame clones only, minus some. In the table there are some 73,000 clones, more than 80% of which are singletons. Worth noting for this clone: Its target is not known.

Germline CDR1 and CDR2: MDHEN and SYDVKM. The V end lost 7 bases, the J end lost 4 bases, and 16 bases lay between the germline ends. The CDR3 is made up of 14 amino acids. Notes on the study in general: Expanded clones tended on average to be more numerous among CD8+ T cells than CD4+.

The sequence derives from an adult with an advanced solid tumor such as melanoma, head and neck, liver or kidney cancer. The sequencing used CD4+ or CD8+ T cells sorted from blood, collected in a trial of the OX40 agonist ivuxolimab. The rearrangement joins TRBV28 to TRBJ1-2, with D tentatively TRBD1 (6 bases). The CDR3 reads CASTDQGGAYGYTF. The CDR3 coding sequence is TGTGCCAGCACCGACCAAGGGGGGGCCTATGGCTACACCTTC.